The 19 T cell receptor beta chains in this list originate from one sample, sequenced in a study of shared clonotypes between healthy human individuals. Data came from immunoSEQ multiplex PCR; TCRdb stores just in-frame clones and leaves some out. The table has fewer than 2.5 million clones, over 85% seen once. The specimen was naive CD4+ T cells from PBMCs. Specified subset: CD45RA+ positively selected. The source of these receptors is a man aged 18 to 30 in good health. Some clones in this sample may be carry-over from other donors' samples.

This chain links TRBV4-1 with TRBJ1-1, with 8 bases lining up with TRBD1. This CDR3 region has 15 residues. Germline assignment: CDR1 MGHRA and CDR2 YSYEKL. The V and J ends lost 1 base and 3 bases, in that order; junction bases with no gene match: 4. The CDR3 region is CASSQAIRGHTEAFF. The CDR3 DNA sequence: TGCGCCAGCAGCCAAGCGATCAGGGGGCACACTGAAGCTTTCTTT.

This chain uses TRBV7-3 with TRBJ2-7; 8 bases agree with TRBD2. This CDR3 has 16 amino acids. Looked up from germline, CDR1 is SGHTA and CDR2 is FQGTGA. V gave up 5 bases and J gave up 1 base; unmatched junction bases: 10. The CDR3 region has the DNA TGTGCCAGCAGCCCCCCGGTCCAGCGGGAGTCCTACGAGCAGTACTTC. Amino acids: CASSPPVQRESYEQYF.

This chain connects TRBV7-8 to TRBJ1-1; D not certain. Trimming took 1 base from V and 0 from J, leaving 12 bases between them. The CDR3 runs 16 residues. Germline V CDR1 and CDR2: SGHVS, FQNEAQ. CDR3 sequence reads: CASSLVNPSMNTEAFF. CDR3 in DNA: TGTGCCAGCAGCTTAGTGAATCCCTCAATGAACACTGAAGCTTTCTTT.

J is TRBJ2-2 and V is TRBV28, with D possibly being TRBD1 (6 bases). The CDR3 length is 14 residues. The germline gives CDR1 MDHEN, CDR2 SYDVKM. V dropped 6 bases and J dropped 2 bases, with 10 bases sitting between them. Here the CDR3 reads CASRSDSNTGELFF. In DNA, the CDR3 is TGTGCCAGCAGATCGGACAGCAACACCGGGGAGCTGTTTTTT.

This chain uses TRBV6-5 with TRBJ1-3; no clear D gene. CDR3 length: 14 residues. CDR1 MNHEY and CDR2 SVGAGI come from the germline V gene. The V end was cut by 5 bases, the J end by 2 bases, with 10 bases between. The CDR3 sequence: CASSVTLAGNTIYF. The CDR3, as DNA: TGTGCCAGCAGTGTGACGTTGGCTGGAAACACCATATATTTT.

The chain is built from TRBV6-1 and TRBJ2-7, with a tentative D call TRBD1 (5 bases). V was cut by 11 bases and J by 2 bases, with 13 bases left in between. Germline CDR1 MNHNS, CDR2 SASEGT. This CDR3 region has 12 residues. The CDR3 DNA is TGTGCCGTCGGGCGCAGGGCCTACGAGCAGTACTTC. Its protein product is CAVGRRAYEQYF.

The chain carries TRBV7-2 and TRBJ1-2; 9 nucleotides line up with TRBD1. J was trimmed by 5 bases and V by 5 bases; bases with no gene match: 9. The CDR3 consists of 15 residues. Germline loops: CDR1 SGHTA, CDR2 FQGNSA. CDR3 nucleotides: TGTGCCAGCAGCCCAGAGGGACAGGGTGGGTATGGCTACACCTTC. Translating gives CASSPEGQGGYGYTF.

Here the CDR3 reads CSVPGVSTIYF. DNA of the CDR3: TGCAGTGTCCCGGGAGTAAGCACCATATATTTT. The V call is TRBV20-1, the J call TRBJ1-3; D not resolved. CDR1 is DFQATT and CDR2 is SNEGSKA in the germline V gene (reference sequence). The CDR3 loop spans 11 amino acids. V was trimmed by 7 bases and J by 9 bases, leaving 13 bases between them.

The V call is TRBV7-2, the J call TRBJ2-6; the match to TRBD1 covers 7 bases. Per germline, CDR1 SGHTA and CDR2 FQGNSA. The CDR3 has 17 residues. After removal of 2 bases from V and 0 bases from J, the junction contained 4 bases not matched to a gene. DNA for the CDR3: TGTGCCAGCAGCTTACCAGGGGACAGCTCTGGGGCCAACGTCCTGACTTTC. Translated: CASSLPGDSSGANVLTF.

V usage is TRBV9 and J usage is TRBJ2-2; D perhaps matches TRBD2 (5 bases). CDR1 and CDR2 from the germline V gene are SGDLS and YYNGEE. The germline V and J ends were trimmed by 0 bases and 1 base, with 10 bases remaining between them. The CDR3 consists of 16 residues. The CDR3 here is CASSVAPGKNTGELFF. DNA of the CDR3: TGTGCCAGCAGCGTAGCTCCGGGGAAGAACACCGGGGAGCTGTTTTTT.

The V and J genes are TRBV7-2 and TRBJ2-7, with 7 nucleotides matching TRBD2. Unmatched junction bases numbered 3, after V lost 1 base and J lost 6 bases. Germline-derived CDR1 and CDR2 are SGHTA and FQGNSA. This CDR3 spans 13 amino acids. DNA of the CDR3: TGTGCCAGCAGCTTAGAGGGAGGGGCCGAGCAGTACTTC. Amino acids: CASSLEGGAEQYF.

The chain is built from TRBV5-4 and TRBJ2-3, with 10 bases matching TRBD2. The CDR3 spans 17 residues. J was trimmed by 0 bases and V by 1 base; bases with no gene match: 5. CDR1 and CDR2 (germline): SGHNT, YYREEE (reference sequence). CDR3 sequence reads: CASSLRLAGESTDTQYF. CDR3 coding DNA: TGTGCCAGCAGCTTGAGGCTAGCGGGAGAAAGCACAGATACGCAGTATTTT.

The J gene is TRBJ2-5, the V gene TRBV7-2, with 8 bases matching TRBD1. V dropped 5 bases and J dropped 5; count of bases not matched to a gene: 16. Germline values: CDR1 SGHTA, CDR2 FQGNSA. The CDR3 has 17 amino acids. CDR3 bases: TGTGCCAGCAGCCACGCAGGTGGCAGGGGGCGATCGGAGACCCAGTACTTC. Translation gives CASSHAGGRGRSETQYF.

V usage is TRBV5-8 and J usage is TRBJ2-1, with 12 bases aligning to TRBD1. This CDR3 is built from 15 residues. Germline V gene lookup returns CDR1 SGHTS and CDR2 YDEGEE. V was pared by 4 bases and J by 7 bases, with 6 bases of the junction left unmatched. The CDR3 nucleotides read TGTGCCAGCAGCAAAGGGACAGGGGGCATAAATGAGCAGTTCTTC. Its translation: CASSKGTGGINEQFF.

The V call is TRBV28, the J call TRBJ1-4; 10 bases map to TRBD1. The CDR3 totals 17 residues. Germline V gives CDR1 MDHEN, CDR2 SYDVKM. V trimming: 4 bases; J trimming: 7 bases; junction bases outside the gene matches: 12. CDR3 in DNA: TGTGCCAGCAGTTCAGCATCTCGACAGGGGGCTAGTGAAAAACTGTTTTTT. Translation: CASSSASRQGASEKLFF.

On this clone itself: The same CDR3 arises from other DNA sequences in this sample as well. The rearrangement links TRBV28 to TRBJ2-3, with 9 bases fitting TRBD2. Germline V gene lookup returns CDR1 MDHEN and CDR2 SYDVKM. This CDR3 contains 14 residues. With V trimmed by 6 bases and J by 0 bases, 1 base remained unmatched. CDR3 nucleotides: TGTGCCAGCAGCCTAGCGGGGAGCACAGATACGCAGTATTTT. Protein sequence: CASSLAGSTDTQYF.

The rearrangement joins TRBV7-3 to TRBJ2-5; no clear D. In germline, CDR1 is SGHTA, CDR2 FQGTGA. Trimming shortened V by 2 bases and J by 1 base, and 5 bases separated the two germline ends. The CDR3 runs to 13 residues. The CDR3 is CASSLGIQETQYF. The CDR3 DNA follows: TGTGCCAGCAGCTTAGGGATCCAAGAGACCCAGTACTTC.

The V and J genes are TRBV28 and TRBJ2-1, with 7 positions matching TRBD1. The CDR3 totals 17 residues. Germline V gene sequence: CDR1 MDHEN, CDR2 SYDVKM. The V gene end was trimmed by 3 bases and the J gene end by 8 bases; junction bases not matched to a gene: 16. CDR3 residues: CASSFGKGTAKQDEQFF. In DNA form, the CDR3 reads TGTGCCAGCAGTTTCGGGAAAGGGACAGCTAAGCAGGATGAGCAGTTCTTC.

This clone was counted a single time. The chain recombines TRBV28 with TRBJ1-5; 7 bases are a match to TRBD1. The CDR3 totals 16 residues. Germline assignment: CDR1 MDHEN and CDR2 SYDVKM. V lost 7 bases, J lost 4 bases, and 13 bases stayed unmatched. CDR3 region: CASIPAGGRSNQPQHF. CDR3 nucleotide sequence: TGTGCCAGCATCCCTGCAGGGGGGCGGAGTAATCAGCCCCAGCATTTT.